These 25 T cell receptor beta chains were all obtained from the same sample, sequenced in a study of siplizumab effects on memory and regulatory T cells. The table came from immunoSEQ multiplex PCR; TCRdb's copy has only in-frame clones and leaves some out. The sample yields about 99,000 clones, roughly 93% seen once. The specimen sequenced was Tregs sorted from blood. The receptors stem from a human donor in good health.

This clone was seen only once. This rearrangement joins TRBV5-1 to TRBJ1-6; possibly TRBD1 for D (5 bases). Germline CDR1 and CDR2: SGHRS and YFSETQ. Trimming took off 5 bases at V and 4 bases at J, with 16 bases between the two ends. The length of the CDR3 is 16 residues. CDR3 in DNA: TGCGCCAGCAGAACTCCCGGGACCGATTATAATTCACCCCTCCACTTT. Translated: CASRTPGTDYNSPLHF.

CDR3 region: CASSLGAEQPQHF. CDR3 DNA: TGTGCCAGCAGCTTAGGGGCGGAGCAGCCCCAGCATTTT. This sequence joins TRBV7-9 and TRBJ1-5; the D is unclear. Looked up from germline, CDR1 is SEHNR and CDR2 is FQNEAQ (reference sequence). V shed 1 base and J shed 7 bases, with 8 bases lying between them. The CDR3 is 13 amino acids.

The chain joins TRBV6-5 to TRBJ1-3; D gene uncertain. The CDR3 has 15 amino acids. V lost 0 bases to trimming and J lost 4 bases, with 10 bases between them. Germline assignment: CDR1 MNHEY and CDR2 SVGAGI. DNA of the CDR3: TGTGCCAGCAGTTACTCCGGCGGGAAAGGAAACACCATATATTTT. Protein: CASSYSGGKGNTIYF.

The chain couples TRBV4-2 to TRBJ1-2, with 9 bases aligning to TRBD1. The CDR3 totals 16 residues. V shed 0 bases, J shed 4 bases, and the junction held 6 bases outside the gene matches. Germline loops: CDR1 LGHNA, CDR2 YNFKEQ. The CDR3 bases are TGTGCCAGCAGCCAAGAGATCACAGGGGGCGTCTATGGCTACACCTTC. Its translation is CASSQEITGGVYGYTF.

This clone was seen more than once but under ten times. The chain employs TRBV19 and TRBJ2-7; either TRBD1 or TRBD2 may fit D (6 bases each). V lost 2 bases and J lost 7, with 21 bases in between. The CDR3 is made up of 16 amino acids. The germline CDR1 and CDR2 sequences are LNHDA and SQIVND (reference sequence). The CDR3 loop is CASSIYAVPGAGEQYF. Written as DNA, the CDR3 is TGTGCCAGTAGTATATATGCCGTGCCGGGGGCAGGGGAGCAGTACTTC. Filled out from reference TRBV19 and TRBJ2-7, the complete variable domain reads DGGITQSPKYLFRKEGQNVTLSCEQNLNHDAMYWYRQDPGQGLRLIYYSQIVNDFQKGDIAEGYSVSREKKESFPLTVTSAQKNPTAFYLCASSIYAVPGAGEQYFGPGTRLTVT.

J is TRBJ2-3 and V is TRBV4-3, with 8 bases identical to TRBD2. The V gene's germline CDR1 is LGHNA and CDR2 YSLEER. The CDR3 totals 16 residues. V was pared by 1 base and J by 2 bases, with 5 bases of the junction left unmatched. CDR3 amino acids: CASSQVAGGITDTQYF. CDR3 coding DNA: TGCGCCAGCAGCCAAGTGGCGGGAGGTATCACAGATACGCAGTATTTT.

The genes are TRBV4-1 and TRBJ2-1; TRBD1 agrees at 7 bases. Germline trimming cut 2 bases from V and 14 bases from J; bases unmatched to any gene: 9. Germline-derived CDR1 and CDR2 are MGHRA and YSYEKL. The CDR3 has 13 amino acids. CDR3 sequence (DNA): TGCGCCAGCAGCCAAAGACCAGGGACAGATAAGTTCTTC. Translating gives CASSQRPGTDKFF.

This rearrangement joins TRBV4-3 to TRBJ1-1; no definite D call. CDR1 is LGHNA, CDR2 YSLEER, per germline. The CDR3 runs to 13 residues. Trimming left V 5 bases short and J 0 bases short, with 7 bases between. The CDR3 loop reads CASSTRLNTEAFF. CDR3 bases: TGCGCCAGCAGCACGAGGTTGAACACTGAAGCTTTCTTT.

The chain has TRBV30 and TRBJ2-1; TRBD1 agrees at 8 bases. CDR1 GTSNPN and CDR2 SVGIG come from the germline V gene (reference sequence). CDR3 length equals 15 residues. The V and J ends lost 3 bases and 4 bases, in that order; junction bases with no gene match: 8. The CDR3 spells CAWRDRAVLYNEQFF. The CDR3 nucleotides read TGTGCCTGGAGGGACAGGGCGGTTTTATACAATGAGCAGTTCTTC. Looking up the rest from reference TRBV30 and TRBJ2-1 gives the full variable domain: SQTIHQWPATLVQPVGSPLSLECTVEGTSNPNLYWYRQAAGRGLQLLFYSVGIGQISSEVPQNLSASRPQDRQFILSSKKLLLSDSGFYLCAWRDRAVLYNEQFFGPGTRLTVL.

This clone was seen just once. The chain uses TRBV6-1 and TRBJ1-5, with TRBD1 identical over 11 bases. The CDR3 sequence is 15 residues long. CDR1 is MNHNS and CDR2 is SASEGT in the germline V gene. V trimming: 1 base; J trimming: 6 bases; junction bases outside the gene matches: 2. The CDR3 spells CASSEGTGGGQPQHF. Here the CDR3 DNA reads TGTGCCAGCAGTGAAGGGACAGGGGGCGGTCAGCCCCAGCATTTT.

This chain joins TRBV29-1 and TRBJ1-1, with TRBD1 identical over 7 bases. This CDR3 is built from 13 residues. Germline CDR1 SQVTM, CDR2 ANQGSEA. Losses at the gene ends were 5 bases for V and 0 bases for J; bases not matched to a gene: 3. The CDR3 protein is CSVTGVMNTEAFF. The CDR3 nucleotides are TGCAGCGTTACAGGGGTCATGAACACTGAAGCTTTCTTT.

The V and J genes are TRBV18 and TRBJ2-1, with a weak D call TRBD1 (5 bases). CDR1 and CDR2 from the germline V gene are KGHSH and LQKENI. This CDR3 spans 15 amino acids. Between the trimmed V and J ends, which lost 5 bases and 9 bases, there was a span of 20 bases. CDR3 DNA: TGTGCCAGCTCAAACCAGGTTTCAGGGCAGGGTGAGCAGTTCTTC. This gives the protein CASSNQVSGQGEQFF.

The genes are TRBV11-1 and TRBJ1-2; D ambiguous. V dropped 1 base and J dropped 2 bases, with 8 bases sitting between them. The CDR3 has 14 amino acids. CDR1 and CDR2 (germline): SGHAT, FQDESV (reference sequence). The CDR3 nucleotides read TGTGCCAGCAGCTTAGACAGCATGAACTATGGCTACACCTTC. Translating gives CASSLDSMNYGYTF. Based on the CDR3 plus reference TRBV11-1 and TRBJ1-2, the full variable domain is EAEVAQSPRYKITEKSQAVAFWCDPISGHATLYWYRQILGQGPELLVQFQDESVVDDSQLPKDRFSAERLKGVDSTLKIQPAELGDSAMYLCASSLDSMNYGYTFGSGTRLTVV.

The CDR3 loop reads CARRGGKVAYEQYF. CDR3 in DNA: TGTGCCAGAAGAGGGGGTAAAGTGGCCTACGAGCAGTACTTC. The chain joins TRBV7-5 to TRBJ2-7; TRBD1 is the table's D call, not checked against the DNA. TRBV7-5 is a known pseudogene. This CDR3 has 14 residues.

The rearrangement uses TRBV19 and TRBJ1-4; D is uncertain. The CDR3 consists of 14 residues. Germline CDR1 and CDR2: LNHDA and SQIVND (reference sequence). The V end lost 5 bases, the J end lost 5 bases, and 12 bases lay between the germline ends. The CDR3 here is CASSPGSPNEKLFF. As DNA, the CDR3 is TGTGCCAGTAGTCCCGGGAGTCCGAATGAAAAACTGTTTTTT.

The CDR3 bases are TGTGCCAGCAGTGAAGGATCGGCGGTTTCCTATGGCTACACCTTC. It is translated as CASSEGSAVSYGYTF. This rearrangement joins TRBV2 to TRBJ1-2; the D is unclear. The CDR3 sequence is 15 residues long. In germline, CDR1 is SNHLY, CDR2 FYNNEI. V was shortened by 1 base and J by 4 bases, with 13 bases between the two germline ends.

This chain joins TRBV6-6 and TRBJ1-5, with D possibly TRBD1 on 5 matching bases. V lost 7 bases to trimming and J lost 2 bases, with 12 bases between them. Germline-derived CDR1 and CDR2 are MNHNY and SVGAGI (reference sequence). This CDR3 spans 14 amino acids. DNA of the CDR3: TGTGCCAGCACCCCACGGGGGGGCAATCAGCCCCAGCATTTT. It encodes CASTPRGGNQPQHF.

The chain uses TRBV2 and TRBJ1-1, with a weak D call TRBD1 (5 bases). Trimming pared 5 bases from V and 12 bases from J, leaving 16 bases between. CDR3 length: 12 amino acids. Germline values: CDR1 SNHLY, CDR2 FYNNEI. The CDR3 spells CASSPGAKGTFF. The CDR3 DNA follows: TGTGCCAGCAGTCCGGGAGCCAAGGGGACTTTCTTT.

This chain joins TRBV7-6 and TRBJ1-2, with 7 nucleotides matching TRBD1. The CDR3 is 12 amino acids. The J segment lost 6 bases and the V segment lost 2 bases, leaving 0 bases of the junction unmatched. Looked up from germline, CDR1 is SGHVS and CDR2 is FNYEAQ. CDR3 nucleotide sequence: TGTGCCAGCAGCTTACAGGGGGATGGCTACACCTTC. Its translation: CASSLQGDGYTF.

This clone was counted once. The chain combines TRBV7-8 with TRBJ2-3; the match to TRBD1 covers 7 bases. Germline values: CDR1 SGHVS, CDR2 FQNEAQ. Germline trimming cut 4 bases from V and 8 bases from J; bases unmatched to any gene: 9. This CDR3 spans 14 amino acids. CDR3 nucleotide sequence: TGTGCCAGCAGCTCAGGGGGAGTAAGCTCTACGCAGTATTTT. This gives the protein CASSSGGVSSTQYF. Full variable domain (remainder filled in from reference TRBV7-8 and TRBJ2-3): GAGVSQSPRYKVAKRGQDVALRCDPISGHVSLFWYQQALGQGPEFLTYFQNEAQLDKSGLPSDRFFAERPEGSVSTLKIQRTQQEDSAVYLCASSSGGVSSTQYFGPGTRLTVL.

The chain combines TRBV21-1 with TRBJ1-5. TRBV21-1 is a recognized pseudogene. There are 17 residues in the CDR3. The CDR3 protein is CASSKPCRDGSNQPQHF. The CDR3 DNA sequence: TGTGCCAGCAGCAAACCGTGCCGGGACGGAAGCAATCAGCCCCAGCATTTT.

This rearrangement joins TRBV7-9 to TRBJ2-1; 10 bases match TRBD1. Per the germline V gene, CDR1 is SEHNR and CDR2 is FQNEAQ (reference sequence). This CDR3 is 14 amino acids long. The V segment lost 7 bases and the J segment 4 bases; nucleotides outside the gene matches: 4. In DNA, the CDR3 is TGTGCCAGCAAGGGACAGGGGTCATACAATGAGCAGTTCTTC. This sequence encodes CASKGQGSYNEQFF.

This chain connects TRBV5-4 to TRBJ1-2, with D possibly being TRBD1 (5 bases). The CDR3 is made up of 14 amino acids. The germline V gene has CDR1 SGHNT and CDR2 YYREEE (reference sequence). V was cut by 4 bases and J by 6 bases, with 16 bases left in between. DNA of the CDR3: TGTGCCAGCAGCCTGGAGTTCGGGGGTGATGGCTACACCTTC. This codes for CASSLEFGGDGYTF.

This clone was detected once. CDR3 amino acids: CASSVGDTQYF. Written as DNA, the CDR3 is TGTGCCAGCAGCGTGGGGGATACGCAGTATTTT. The chain has TRBV9 and TRBJ2-3; D call uncertain. Between the trimmed V and J ends, which lost 2 bases and 6 bases, there was a span of 4 bases. CDR1 is SGDLS and CDR2 is YYNGEE in the germline V gene. CDR3 size: 11 residues.

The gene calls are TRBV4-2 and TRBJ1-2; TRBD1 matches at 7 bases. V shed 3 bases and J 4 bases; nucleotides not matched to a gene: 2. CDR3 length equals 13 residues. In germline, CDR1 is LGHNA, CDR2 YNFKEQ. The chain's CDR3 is CASSHRDSYGYTF. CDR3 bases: TGTGCCAGCAGCCACCGGGACAGCTATGGCTACACCTTC.